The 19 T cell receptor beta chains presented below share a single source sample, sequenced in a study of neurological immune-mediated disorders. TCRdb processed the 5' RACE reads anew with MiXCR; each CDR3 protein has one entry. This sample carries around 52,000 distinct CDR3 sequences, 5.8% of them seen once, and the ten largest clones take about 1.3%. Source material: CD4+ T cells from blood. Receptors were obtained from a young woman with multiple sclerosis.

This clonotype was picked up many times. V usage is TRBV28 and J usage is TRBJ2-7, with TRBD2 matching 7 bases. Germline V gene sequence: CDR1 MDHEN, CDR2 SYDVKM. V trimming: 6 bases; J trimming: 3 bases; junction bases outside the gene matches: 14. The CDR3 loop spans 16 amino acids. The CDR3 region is CASRYGTMSWGYEQYF. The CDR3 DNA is TGTGCCAGCAGGTACGGGACTATGAGCTGGGGCTACGAGCAGTACTTC.

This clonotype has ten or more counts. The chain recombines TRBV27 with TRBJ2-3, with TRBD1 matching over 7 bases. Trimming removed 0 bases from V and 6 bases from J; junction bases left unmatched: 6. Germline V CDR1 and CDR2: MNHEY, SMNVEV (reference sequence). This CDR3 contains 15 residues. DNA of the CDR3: TGTGCCAGCAGTTTATCGATCAGGGGGAAGGATACGCAGTATTTT. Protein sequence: CASSLSIRGKDTQYF.

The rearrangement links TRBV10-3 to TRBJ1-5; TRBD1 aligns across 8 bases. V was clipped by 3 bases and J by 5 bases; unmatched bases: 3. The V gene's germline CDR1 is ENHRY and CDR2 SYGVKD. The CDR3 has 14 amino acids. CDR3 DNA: TGTGCCATCAGTGAAGACAGGGGATATCAGCCCCAGCATTTT. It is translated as CAISEDRGYQPQHF.

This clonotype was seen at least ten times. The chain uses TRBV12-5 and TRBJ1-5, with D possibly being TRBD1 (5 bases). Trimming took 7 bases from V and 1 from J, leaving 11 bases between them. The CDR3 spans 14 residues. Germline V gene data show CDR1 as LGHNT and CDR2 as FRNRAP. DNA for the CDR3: TGTGCTAGTGCCCTAGGGACGAGCAATCAGCCCCAGCATTTT. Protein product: CASALGTSNQPQHF.

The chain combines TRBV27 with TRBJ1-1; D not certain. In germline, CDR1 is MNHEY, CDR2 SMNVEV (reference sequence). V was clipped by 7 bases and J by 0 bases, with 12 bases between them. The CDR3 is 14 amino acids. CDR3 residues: CASKTWVMNTEAFF. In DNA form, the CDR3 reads TGTGCCAGCAAGACATGGGTGATGAACACTGAAGCTTTCTTT.

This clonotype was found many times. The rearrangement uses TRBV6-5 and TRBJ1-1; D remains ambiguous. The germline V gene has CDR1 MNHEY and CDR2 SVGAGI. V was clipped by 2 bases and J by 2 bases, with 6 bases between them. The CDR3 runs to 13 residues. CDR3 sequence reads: CASSYQDNTEAFF. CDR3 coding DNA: TGTGCCAGCAGTTACCAAGATAACACTGAAGCTTTCTTT.

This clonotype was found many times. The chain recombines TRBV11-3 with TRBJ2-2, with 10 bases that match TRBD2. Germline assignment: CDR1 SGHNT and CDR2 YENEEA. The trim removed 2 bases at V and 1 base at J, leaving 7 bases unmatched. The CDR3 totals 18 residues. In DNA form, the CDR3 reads TGTGCCAGCAGCTTAAGGTCGTCTAGCGGGAGGAACACCGGGGAGCTGTTTTTT. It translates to CASSLRSSSGRNTGELFF.

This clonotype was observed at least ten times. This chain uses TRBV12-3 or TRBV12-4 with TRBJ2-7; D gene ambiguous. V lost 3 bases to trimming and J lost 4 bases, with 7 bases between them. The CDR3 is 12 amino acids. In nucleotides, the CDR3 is TGTGCCAGCAGTTTTCAAGGGTACGAGCAGTACTTC. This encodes CASSFQGYEQYF.

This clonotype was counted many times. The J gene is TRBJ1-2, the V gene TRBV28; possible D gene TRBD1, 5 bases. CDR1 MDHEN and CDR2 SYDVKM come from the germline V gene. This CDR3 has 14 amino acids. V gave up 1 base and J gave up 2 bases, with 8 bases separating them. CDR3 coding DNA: TGTGCCAGCAGTTTATTAGGGGAGAACTATGGCTACACCTTC. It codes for CASSLLGENYGYTF.

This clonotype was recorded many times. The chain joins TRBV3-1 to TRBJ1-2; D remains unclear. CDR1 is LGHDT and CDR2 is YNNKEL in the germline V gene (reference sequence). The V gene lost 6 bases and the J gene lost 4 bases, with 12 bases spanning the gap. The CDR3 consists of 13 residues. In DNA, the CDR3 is TGTGCCAGCAGGGGTTTAGATTTCTATGGCTACACCTTC. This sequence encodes CASRGLDFYGYTF.

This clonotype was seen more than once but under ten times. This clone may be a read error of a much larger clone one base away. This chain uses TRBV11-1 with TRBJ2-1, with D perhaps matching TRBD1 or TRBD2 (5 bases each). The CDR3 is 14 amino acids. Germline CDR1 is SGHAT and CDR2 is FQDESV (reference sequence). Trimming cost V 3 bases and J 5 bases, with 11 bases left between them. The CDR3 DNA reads TGTGCCAGCAGCTTGGTGGGGGTGGACAATGAGCAGTTCTTC. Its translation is CASSLVGVDNEQFF.

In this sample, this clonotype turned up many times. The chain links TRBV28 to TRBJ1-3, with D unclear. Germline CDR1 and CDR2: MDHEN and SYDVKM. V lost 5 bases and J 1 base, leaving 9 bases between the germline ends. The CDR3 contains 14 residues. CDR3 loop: CASSTPASGNTIYF. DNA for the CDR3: TGTGCCAGCAGTACCCCGGCTTCTGGAAACACCATATATTTT.

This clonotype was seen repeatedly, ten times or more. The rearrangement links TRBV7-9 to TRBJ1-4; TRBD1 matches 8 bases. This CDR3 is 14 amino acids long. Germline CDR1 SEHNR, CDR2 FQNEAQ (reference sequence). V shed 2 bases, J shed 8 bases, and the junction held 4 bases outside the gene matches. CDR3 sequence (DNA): TGTGCCAGCAGCTTAAACAGGGGGGACGAAAAACTGTTTTTT. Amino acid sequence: CASSLNRGDEKLFF. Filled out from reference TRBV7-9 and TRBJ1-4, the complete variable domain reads DTGVSQNPRHKITKRGQNVTFRCDPISEHNRLYWYRQTLGQGPEFLTYFQNEAQLEKSRLLSDRFSAERPKGSFSTLEIQRTEQGDSAMYLCASSLNRGDEKLFFGSGTQLSVL.

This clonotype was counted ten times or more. The DNA of the CDR3 is TGTGCCATCGGGTCAGTCACCAATCAGCCCCAGCATTTT. It yields the protein CAIGSVTNQPQHF. V and J are TRBV10-3 and TRBJ1-5; no clear D. Germline-derived CDR1 and CDR2 are ENHRY and SYGVKD. V was clipped by 8 bases and J by 3 bases, with 11 bases between them. The CDR3 runs to 13 residues.

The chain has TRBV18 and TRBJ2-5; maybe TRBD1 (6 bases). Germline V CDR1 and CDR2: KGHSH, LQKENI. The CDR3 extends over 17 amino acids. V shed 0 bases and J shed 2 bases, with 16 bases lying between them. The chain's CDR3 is CASSPPRRQAWQETQYF. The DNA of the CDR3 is TGTGCCAGCTCACCACCGCGAAGACAGGCCTGGCAAGAGACCCAGTACTTC.

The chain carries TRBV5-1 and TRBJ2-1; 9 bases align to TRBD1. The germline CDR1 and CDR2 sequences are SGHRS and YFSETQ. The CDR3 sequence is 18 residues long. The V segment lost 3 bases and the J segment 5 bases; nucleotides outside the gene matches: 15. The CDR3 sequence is CASSSGLGQGFLDNEQFF. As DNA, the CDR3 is TGCGCCAGCAGCTCGGGCCTAGGACAGGGGTTTTTAGACAATGAGCAGTTCTTC.

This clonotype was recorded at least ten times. CDR3 nucleotide sequence: TGTGCCAGCAGCTTAGCGAATGGACTAGCGGGAAGTCATGAGCAGTTCTTC. Encoded protein: CASSLANGLAGSHEQFF. This rearrangement joins TRBV7-2 to TRBJ2-1; 12 nucleotides line up with TRBD2. CDR3 length equals 17 residues. The V gene's germline CDR1 is SGHTA and CDR2 FQGNSA. The J segment lost 8 bases and the V segment lost 0 bases, leaving 8 bases of the junction unmatched.

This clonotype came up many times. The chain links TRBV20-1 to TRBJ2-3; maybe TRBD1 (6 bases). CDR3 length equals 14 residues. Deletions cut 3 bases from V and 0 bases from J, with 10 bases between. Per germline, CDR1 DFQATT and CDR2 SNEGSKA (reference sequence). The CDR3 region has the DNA TGCAGTGCTAGGGGGACATTTAGCACAGATACGCAGTATTTT. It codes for CSARGTFSTDTQYF.

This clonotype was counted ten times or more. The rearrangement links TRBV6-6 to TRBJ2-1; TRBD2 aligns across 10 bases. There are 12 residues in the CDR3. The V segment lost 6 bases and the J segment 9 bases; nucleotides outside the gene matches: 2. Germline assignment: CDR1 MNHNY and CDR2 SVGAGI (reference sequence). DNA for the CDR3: TGTGCCAGCAGACTAGCGGGATCTGAGCAGTTCTTC. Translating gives CASRLAGSEQFF.